The source of this T cell receptor beta chain is a study of cytomegalovirus exposure and HLA in healthy donors. As for the study in general: Caucasian-associated ancestry cluster membership applied to over 80% of a few hundred genotyped donors. General study findings and limits: Cytomegalovirus association was assigned to about 180 TCR beta chains. Researchers reported that a few CMV-associated chains were confirmed in vitro as CMV antigen-specific.

Primers included in the PCR were 60 Vbeta and 13 Jbeta primers. Produced via immunoSEQ multiplex PCR; TCRdb's table is partial and in-frame only. The repertoire holds 100,000 to 120,000 clones, more than 65% seen once, with approximately 5.6% in the top ten. For this clone: Its specificity is not known.

V was cut by 4 bases and J by 2 bases, with 12 bases left in between. The V gene's germline CDR1 is MGHDK and CDR2 SYGVNS. The CDR3 has 14 residues. This rearrangement joins TRBV25-1 to TRBJ2-7; D possibly corresponds to TRBD2 (7 bases). The TCR originated in a man between 25 and 39 years old in good health and CMV-seropositive. The material sequenced was PBMCs. The CDR3 DNA reads TGTGCCAGCAGTGGGGAGGGGGACACCTACGAGCAGTACTTC. Amino acids: CASSGEGDTYEQYF.